One and the same sample provided the 28 T cell receptor beta chains below, sequenced in a study of shared T cell receptors in the human thymus. Profiled with immunoSEQ multiplex PCR; TCRdb holds only in-frame clones, not every one. The sample has 720,000 or so clones, roughly 85% seen once; the top ten hold about 0.0098%. In addition, the sample was reused for a study of human thymus T cells.

Sequenced: thymocytes. The receptors come from a girl under three years old with a congenital heart defect.

The gene calls are TRBV2 and TRBJ1-3; tentative D call: TRBD1 (5 bases). Germline V gene data show CDR1 as SNHLY and CDR2 as FYNNEI. The CDR3 spans 16 residues. V gave up 6 bases and J gave up 0 bases, with 15 bases separating them. The CDR3 DNA reads as TGTGCCAGCAGCAAACGGGACTGGAACTCTGGAAACACCATATATTTT. Translation gives CASSKRDWNSGNTIYF.

This clone has only one observation. The chain uses TRBV2 and TRBJ1-1, with D hard to call. The V gene's germline CDR1 is SNHLY and CDR2 FYNNEI. The CDR3 is 13 residues long. V gave up 4 bases and J gave up 7 bases, with 13 bases separating them. The CDR3 here is CASSGTDSLEAFF. CDR3 sequence (DNA): TGTGCCAGCAGTGGGACGGACTCCCTTGAAGCTTTCTTT.

This chain links TRBV15 with TRBJ2-2; the match to TRBD2 covers 8 bases. The CDR3 is 19 residues long. J was trimmed by 1 base and V by 5 bases; bases with no gene match: 15. CDR1 is LNHNV and CDR2 is YYDKDF in the germline V gene (reference sequence). The CDR3 loop is CATSRHRPREGGNTGELFF. DNA for the CDR3: TGTGCCACCAGCCGCCACCGGCCCCGGGAGGGGGGGAACACCGGGGAGCTGTTTTTT. Combining the CDR3 with reference TRBV15 and TRBJ2-2 gives the whole variable domain DAMVIQNPRYQVTQFGKPVTLSCSQTLNHNVMYWYQQKSSQAPKLLFHYYDKDFNNEADTPDNFQSRRPNTSFCFLDIRSPGLGDTAMYLCATSRHRPREGGNTGELFFGEGSRLTVL.

The rearrangement joins TRBV28 to TRBJ2-7; D is ambiguous. Trimming cost V 6 bases and J 6 bases, with 15 bases left between them. The CDR3 sequence is 13 residues long. Germline V CDR1 and CDR2: MDHEN, SYDVKM. The CDR3 coding sequence is TGTGCCAGCAGACGCCACCCGACTCTCGAGCAGTACTTC. This sequence encodes CASRRHPTLEQYF. Combining the CDR3 with reference TRBV28 and TRBJ2-7 gives the whole variable domain DVKVTQSSRYLVKRTGEKVFLECVQDMDHENMFWYRQDPGLGLRLIYFSYDVKMKEKGDIPEGYSVSREKKERFSLILESASTNQTSMYLCASRRHPTLEQYFGPGTRLTVT.

This clone was counted only a few times. The chain has TRBV27 and TRBJ2-3; D possibly corresponds to TRBD2 (5 bases). CDR1 is MNHEY, CDR2 SMNVEV, per germline (reference sequence). V was cut by 5 bases and J by 0 bases, with 15 bases left in between. The CDR3 extends over 16 amino acids. The CDR3 bases are TGTGCCAGCAGTCGGTCCGGTCAGCGGAGCACAGATACGCAGTATTTT. Its protein is CASSRSGQRSTDTQYF.

The chain combines TRBV27 with TRBJ1-5; 7 bases map to TRBD1. J gave up 3 bases and V 3 bases, and 11 bases lay outside the gene matches. The CDR3 is 17 residues long. From germline, CDR1 is MNHEY and CDR2 SMNVEV (reference sequence). This CDR3 reads CASSFLSPDRDNQPQHF. As DNA, the CDR3 is TGTGCCAGCAGTTTCCTATCCCCTGACAGGGACAATCAGCCCCAGCATTTT.

The J gene is TRBJ1-1, the V gene TRBV5-5, with 10 bases aligning to TRBD1. Looked up from germline, CDR1 is SGHKS and CDR2 is YYEKEE (reference sequence). The J segment lost 10 bases and the V segment lost 0 bases, leaving 3 bases of the junction unmatched. This CDR3 spans 13 amino acids. This CDR3 is CASSLGGTGVAFF. DNA of the CDR3: TGTGCCAGCAGCTTGGGGGGGACAGGGGTAGCTTTCTTT.

The chain uses TRBV2 and TRBJ2-7; the D gene is possibly TRBD1 (6 bases). V was shortened by 5 bases and J by 2 bases, with 19 bases between the two germline ends. The CDR3 runs 16 residues. Germline V gene data show CDR1 as SNHLY and CDR2 as FYNNEI. The CDR3 region is CASSTTGHRTPYEQYF. The CDR3 region has the DNA TGTGCCAGCAGTACCACGGGACACCGAACCCCCTACGAGCAGTACTTC.

The chain couples TRBV14 to TRBJ1-2; 9 bases are shared with TRBD1. Trimming took 5 bases from V and 8 from J; bases not matched to a gene: 12. The V gene's germline CDR1 is SGHDN and CDR2 FVKESK. The CDR3 spans 15 residues. Written as DNA, the CDR3 is TGTGCCAGCAGCACCCCGGGACAGGGCGATGGAGGCTACACCTTC. This gives the protein CASSTPGQGDGGYTF.

The CDR3 DNA reads as TGTGCCAGCAGCCTGAGGGCATCGGCTAGCCCTTACCGGGCTAGAGCCAAAAACATTCAGTACTTC. This codes for CASSLRASASPYRARAKNIQYF. The V and J genes are TRBV28 and TRBJ2-4; D might be TRBD2 (5 bases). The length of the CDR3 is 22 residues. Trimming took off 6 bases at V and 0 bases at J, with 33 bases between the two ends. Looked up from germline, CDR1 is MDHEN and CDR2 is SYDVKM.

The V gene is TRBV28, the J gene TRBJ2-3; TRBD2 might be the D (6 bases). This CDR3 spans 20 amino acids. V was pared by 8 bases and J by 2 bases, with 32 bases between. CDR1 and CDR2 (germline): MDHEN, SYDVKM. CDR3 in amino acids: CASHAGGGPSEGPTTDTQYF. The CDR3 region has the DNA TGTGCCAGCCACGCCGGGGGAGGCCCAAGTGAGGGCCCTACCACAGATACGCAGTATTTT.

The chain joins TRBV5-6 to TRBJ1-1, with a weak D call TRBD1 (5 bases). With 0 bases removed from V and 4 bases from J, the gap between germline ends came to 13 bases. The V gene's germline CDR1 is SGHDT and CDR2 YYEEEE. The CDR3 loop spans 15 amino acids. CDR3 in DNA: TGTGCCAGCAGCTTGGCCAGGGAGGGAGGCACTGAAGCTTTCTTT. Translated: CASSLAREGGTEAFF.

In DNA form, the CDR3 reads TGTGCCAGCAGCCACCCAGTGGGGGGTGAAAAACTGTTTTTT. This codes for CASSHPVGGEKLFF. The chain joins TRBV7-8 to TRBJ1-4, with D perhaps TRBD1 (5 bases). The germline V gene encodes CDR1 SGHVS and CDR2 FQNEAQ. Trimming shortened V by 5 bases and J by 7 bases, and 14 bases separated the two germline ends. The CDR3 runs 14 residues.

The rearrangement joins TRBV7-9 to TRBJ2-7; 10 bases are shared with TRBD1. Germline-derived CDR1 and CDR2 are SEHNR and FQNEAQ (reference sequence). V lost 5 bases, J lost 5 bases, and 6 bases stayed unmatched. The CDR3 contains 14 residues. This CDR3 reads CASSKGQGYDEQYF. The CDR3, as DNA: TGTGCCAGCAGCAAGGGACAGGGGTATGACGAGCAGTACTTC.

The rearrangement links TRBV6-1 to TRBJ2-1; D is perhaps TRBD1 (5 bases). Germline V lookup: CDR1 MNHNS, CDR2 SASEGT. This CDR3 comprises 17 residues. The germline V and J ends were trimmed by 3 bases and 4 bases, with 19 bases remaining between them. Here the CDR3 DNA reads TGTGCCAGCAGTGACCCCGGCCCTAAGACAGAATACAATGAGCAGTTCTTC. Its protein is CASSDPGPKTEYNEQFF.

V usage is TRBV9 and J usage is TRBJ2-3; tentative D call: TRBD2 (5 bases). The CDR3 consists of 18 residues. Germline V lookup: CDR1 SGDLS, CDR2 YYNGEE. V lost 3 bases and J 6 bases, leaving 26 bases between the germline ends. CDR3 coding DNA: TGTGCCAGCAGCGCCAATTCCCCGCCCCTCCGGGGTGGGGATACGCAGTATTTT. As protein: CASSANSPPLRGGDTQYF.

The chain uses TRBV29-1 and TRBJ1-1; 11 bases line up with TRBD1. After removal of 7 bases from V and 0 bases from J, the junction contained 4 bases not matched to a gene. The germline V gene has CDR1 SQVTM and CDR2 ANQGSEA. CDR3 length: 14 amino acids. The CDR3 protein is CSGRTGGLNTEAFF. The CDR3 region has the DNA TGCAGCGGAAGGACAGGGGGCTTGAACACTGAAGCTTTCTTT. Filled out from reference TRBV29-1 and TRBJ1-1, the complete variable domain reads SAVISQKPSRDICQRGTSLTIQCQVDSQVTMMFWYRQQPGQSLTLIATANQGSEATYESGFVIDKFPISRPNLTFSTLTVSNMSPEDSSIYLCSGRTGGLNTEAFFGQGTRLTVV.

This chain links TRBV6-4 with TRBJ2-1, with 9 bases that match TRBD1. Germline V gives CDR1 MRHNA, CDR2 SNTAGT. Germline trimming cut 3 bases from V and 0 bases from J; bases unmatched to any gene: 9. The CDR3 runs 18 residues. The CDR3, as DNA: TGTGCCAGCAGTGAAGACAGGGGGAGCGTGAGCTCCTACAATGAGCAGTTCTTC. It is translated as CASSEDRGSVSSYNEQFF.

On this clone: One end of the junction varies from germline; a read error may be responsible. The chain recombines TRBV9 with TRBJ2-3, with D maybe TRBD1 (5 bases). CDR3 length: 16 residues. CDR1 SGDLS and CDR2 YYNGEE come from the germline V gene. The CDR3 loop is CAGSPLGRAPTDTQYF. DNA for the CDR3: TGTGCCGGCAGCCCGCTTGGCAGGGCCCCGACAGATACGCAGTATTTT.

CDR3 in amino acids: CASSRKDRGISGANVLTF. In nucleotides, the CDR3 is TGTGCCAGCAGTAGGAAGGACAGGGGGATCTCTGGGGCCAACGTCCTGACTTTC. The genes are TRBV2 and TRBJ2-6, with 10 positions matching TRBD1. The CDR3 is 18 residues long. Per germline, CDR1 SNHLY and CDR2 FYNNEI. Trimming cost V 5 bases and J 0 bases; bases outside gene matches: 7.

This clone showed up just once. The rearrangement links TRBV9 to TRBJ2-2; 7 bases align to TRBD2. Germline V gene lookup returns CDR1 SGDLS and CDR2 YYNGEE. CDR3 length equals 16 residues. V shed 4 bases, J shed 6 bases, and the junction held 12 bases outside the gene matches. DNA for the CDR3: TGTGCCAGCAGCCCGAGGGGCGGGGGTGTCCCCGGGGAGCTGTTTTTT. Its translation: CASSPRGGGVPGELFF. Full variable domain (rest looked up from reference TRBV9 and TRBJ2-2): DSGVTQTPKHLITATGQRVTLRCSPRSGDLSVYWYQQSLDQGLQFLIQYYNGEERAKGNILERFSAQQFPDLHSELNLSSLELGDSALYFCASSPRGGGVPGELFFGEGSRLTVL.

The chain combines TRBV5-1 with TRBJ1-1; possible D gene TRBD1, 6 bases. The CDR3 spans 18 residues. V was clipped by 5 bases and J by 0 bases, with 23 bases between them. Germline-derived CDR1 and CDR2 are SGHRS and YFSETQ. CDR3 residues: CASRSSVQGGRVNTEAFF. The CDR3 bases are TGCGCCAGCAGATCCTCGGTACAGGGCGGTCGGGTGAACACTGAAGCTTTCTTT.

The chain uses TRBV6-4 and TRBJ1-1; no firm D call. Germline-derived CDR1 and CDR2 are MRHNA and SNTAGT. The germline V and J ends were trimmed by 6 bases and 3 bases, with 11 bases remaining between them. This CDR3 region has 13 residues. The CDR3 loop reads CASRSRRDTEAFF. The CDR3 nucleotides read TGTGCCAGCAGGTCCCGACGGGACACTGAAGCTTTCTTT.

This chain uses TRBV5-8 with TRBJ1-6; 10 positions agree with TRBD1. Per germline, CDR1 SGHTS and CDR2 YDEGEE. The CDR3 is made up of 14 amino acids. Unmatched junction bases numbered 4, after V lost 4 bases and J lost 9 bases. This chain's CDR3 is CASSQGTGVSPLHF. CDR3 nucleotide sequence: TGTGCCAGCAGCCAAGGGACAGGGGTTTCACCCCTCCACTTT.

This chain connects TRBV4-1 to TRBJ2-2; perhaps TRBD1 as D (5 bases). V dropped 1 base and J dropped 6 bases, with 15 bases sitting between them. The CDR3 spans 16 residues. Germline V lookup: CDR1 MGHRA, CDR2 YSYEKL. This chain's CDR3 is CASSQVQSRVSGELFF. CDR3 nucleotides: TGCGCCAGCAGCCAAGTTCAGAGCAGGGTCTCCGGGGAGCTGTTTTTT.

The V call is TRBV30, the J call TRBJ1-1, with D unresolved. This CDR3 is built from 14 residues. V was clipped by 3 bases and J by 3 bases, with 14 bases between them. Germline V gene sequence: CDR1 GTSNPN, CDR2 SVGIG (reference sequence). Here the CDR3 DNA reads TGTGCCTGGAGGAAGGTGGAGAGGGACACTGAAGCTTTCTTT. As protein: CAWRKVERDTEAFF.

The J gene is TRBJ1-1, the V gene TRBV11-2; D not certain. The CDR3 has 16 residues. V lost 1 base to trimming and J lost 7 bases, with 19 bases between them. Germline CDR1 reads SGHAT; CDR2 reads FQNNGV. The CDR3 loop is CASSLGSHSAGDEAFF. The CDR3 bases are TGTGCCAGCAGCTTAGGGTCCCATTCTGCCGGTGATGAAGCTTTCTTT.

The rearrangement links TRBV27 to TRBJ1-1; D is perhaps TRBD1 (5 bases). This CDR3 contains 13 residues. In germline, CDR1 is MNHEY, CDR2 SMNVEV (reference sequence). V was trimmed by 6 bases and J by 4 bases, leaving 12 bases between them. The CDR3 here is CASRSQGRTEAFF. CDR3 bases: TGTGCCAGCAGGAGCCAGGGTCGCACTGAAGCTTTCTTT.